This T cell receptor beta chain is from a study of blood T cell repertoires in COVID-19. Study at large: Sites across the United States, Italy and Spain contributed samples from acute and convalescent COVID-19.

The CDR3 has 13 amino acids. V was clipped by 10 bases and J by 3 bases; unmatched bases: 9. Germline V gene lookup returns CDR1 ENHRY and CDR2 SYGVKD. Profiled with immunoSEQ multiplex PCR; TCRdb holds only in-frame clones, not every one. The sample shows some 240,000 clones, roughly four fifths of them seen only once. Sequenced input: peripheral blood. The chain has TRBV10-3 and TRBJ2-7, with 7 nucleotides matching TRBD2. The sequence came from a woman aged 80 or over with acute or convalescent COVID-19. CDR3 amino acids: CATSGGVFYEQYF. Written as DNA, the CDR3 is TGTGCCACCTCTGGGGGGGTCTTCTACGAGCAGTACTTC.